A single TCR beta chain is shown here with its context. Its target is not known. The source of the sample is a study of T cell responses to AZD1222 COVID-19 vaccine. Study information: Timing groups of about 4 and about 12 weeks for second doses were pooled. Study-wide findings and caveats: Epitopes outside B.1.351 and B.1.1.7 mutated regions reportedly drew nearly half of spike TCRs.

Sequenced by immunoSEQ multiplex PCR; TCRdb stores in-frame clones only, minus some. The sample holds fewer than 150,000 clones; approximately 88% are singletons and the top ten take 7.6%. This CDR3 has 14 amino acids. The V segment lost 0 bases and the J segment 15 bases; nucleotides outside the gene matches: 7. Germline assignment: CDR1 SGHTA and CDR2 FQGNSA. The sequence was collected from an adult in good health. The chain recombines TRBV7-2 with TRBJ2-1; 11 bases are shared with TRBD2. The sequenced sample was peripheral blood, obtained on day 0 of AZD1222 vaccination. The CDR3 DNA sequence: TGTGCCAGCAGCTTAGCTAGCGGGAGGGCCTTCCTGTTCTTC. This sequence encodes CASSLASGRAFLFF.